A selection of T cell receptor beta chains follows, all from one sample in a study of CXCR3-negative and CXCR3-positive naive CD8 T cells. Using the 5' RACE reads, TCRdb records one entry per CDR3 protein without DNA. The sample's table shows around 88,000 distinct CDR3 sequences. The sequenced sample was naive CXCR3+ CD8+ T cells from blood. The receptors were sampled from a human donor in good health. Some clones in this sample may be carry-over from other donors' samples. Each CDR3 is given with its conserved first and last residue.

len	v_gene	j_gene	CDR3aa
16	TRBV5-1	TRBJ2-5	CASSRVVAGAKETQYF
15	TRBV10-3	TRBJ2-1	CAISELASGAYEQYF
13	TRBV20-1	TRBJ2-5	CSAGTGGQETQYF
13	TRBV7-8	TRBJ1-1	CASSIGKTLEAFF
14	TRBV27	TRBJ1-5	CASRPTPGSQPQHF
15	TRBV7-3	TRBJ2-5	CASSSLGQRGETQYF
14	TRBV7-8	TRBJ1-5	CATGEGNSNQPQHF
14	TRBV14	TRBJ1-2	CASSREGRPYGYTF
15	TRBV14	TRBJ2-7	CASSWTSGSSYEQYF
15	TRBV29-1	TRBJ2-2	CSVVPSGSGTGELFF
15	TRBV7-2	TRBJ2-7	CASSPGLAGFYEQYF
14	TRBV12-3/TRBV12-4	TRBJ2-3	CASRRDRDGDTQYF
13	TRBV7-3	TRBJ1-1	CASRQGWETEAFF
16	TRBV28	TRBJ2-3	CASSAFGGGVTDTQYF
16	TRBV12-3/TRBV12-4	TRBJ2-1	CASSAGGPISYNEQFF
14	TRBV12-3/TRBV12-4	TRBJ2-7	CASSNHGSSYEQYF
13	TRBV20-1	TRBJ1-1	CSSWSGPITEAFF
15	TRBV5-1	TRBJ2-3	CASSPAGQSTDTQYF
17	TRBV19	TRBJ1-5	CASSRGADPKSYQPQHF
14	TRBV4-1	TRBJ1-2	CASSQVGEDYGYTF
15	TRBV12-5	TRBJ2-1	CASGLERGVYNEQFF
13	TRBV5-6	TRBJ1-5	CASSTGTNQPQHF
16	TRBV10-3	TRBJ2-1	CAISDPTSGRFDEQFF
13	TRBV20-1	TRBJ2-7	CSARADGTYEQYF
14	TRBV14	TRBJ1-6	CASSPGDGGMPLHF
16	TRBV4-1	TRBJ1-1	CAGSQSIGLLASEAFF
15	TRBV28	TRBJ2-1	CASRPQREGLGEQFF
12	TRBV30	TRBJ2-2	CAWMQNTGELFF
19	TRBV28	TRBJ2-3	CASSFPRGGGLDSTDTQYF
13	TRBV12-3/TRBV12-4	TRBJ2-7	CASSGDGPYEQYF
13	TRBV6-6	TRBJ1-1	CASRMDRDTEAFF
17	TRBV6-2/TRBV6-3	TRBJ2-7	CASSYSAVPRLSDEQYF
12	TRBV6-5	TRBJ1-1	CASRTGETEAFF